Sequencing of this TCR beta chain was carried out in a study of T cells in Graves' hyperthyroidism and ophthalmopathy. When ophthalmopathy did not progress within 18 months, Graves' hyperthyroidism was considered stable. RNA transcripts yielded amplified TCR beta CDR3 regions. Researchers ran a first-round RT-PCR on the TCR CDR3 using the HTBI primer set. TCRdb passed the multiplex PCR reads through MiXCR, listing each CDR3 protein once. The sample carries some 600,000 distinct CDR3 sequences, roughly 46% recorded once. Germline values: CDR1 SGDLS, CDR2 YYNGEE. The CDR3 loop spans 15 amino acids. The ends were cut back, 0 bases at V and 2 bases at J, with 11 bases in the middle.

V gene TRBV9 combines with J gene TRBJ2-5; tentatively, D is TRBD1 or TRBD2 (6 bases each). This TCR was recovered from a woman under 30 with Graves' hyperthyroidism. Source material: peripheral blood or thyroid tissue (not recorded which). In DNA, the CDR3 is TGTGCCAGCAGCGTAGGGGGGGCAGGACAAGAGACCCAGTACTTC. Amino acid sequence: CASSVGGAGQETQYF.